This T cell receptor (beta chain) comes out of a study of Ad26.COV2.S vaccination and SARS-CoV-2 variants. Turning to the study itself: This donor came from the COV1001 trial of Ad26.COV2.S. Study-wide results and limits: Spike-specific TCR breadth was greater in vaccine than placebo recipients. Across vaccine and placebo recipients, the breadth of non-spike TCRs was similar.

Using immunoSEQ multiplex PCR, the repertoire was profiled, and TCRdb retains in-frame clones only, with some absent. Of hundreds of thousands of clones listed, roughly 84% are singletons. This CDR3 comprises 13 residues. From germline, CDR1 is MGHRA and CDR2 YSYEKL. V was cut by 1 base and J by 7 bases, with 8 bases left in between. Treatment of the sample: 15 to 20 received Ad26.COV2.S at low or high dose, single or two shots; roughly 5 received placebo; per-sample allocation not given. Day 63 following the first vaccine or placebo injection was when the samples were taken. The shot given was an Ad26 vector that makes Wuhan-strain SARS-CoV-2 spike. As regards this clone: Antigen specificity is unknown.

The sequencing here drew on peripheral blood, taken in a trial of Ad26.COV2.S vaccine versus placebo. This receptor was taken from a person between 18 and 60 years old who received the Ad26.COV2.S COVID-19 vaccine or a placebo. This chain uses TRBV4-1 with TRBJ2-4; D could derive from TRBD1 or TRBD2 (6 bases each). The DNA for the CDR3 is TGCGCCAGCAGCCAAGTAGGGGGGAACATTCAGTACTTC. It encodes CASSQVGGNIQYF.